Each of the 31 T cell receptor beta chains below was sequenced from the same sample in a study of long-term antiretroviral therapy in people with HIV. Survey-level resolution applied to immunoSEQ assay v3.0. Clones were sequenced by immunoSEQ multiplex PCR, and TCRdb holds only the in-frame ones, with some missing. The data hold 9,000 to 15,000 clones, with under 85% observed a single time. The sequencing used unsorted PBMCs, collected 0.8 years before starting antiretroviral therapy. These receptors were obtained from a woman aged 40 to 50 with HIV.

The chain links TRBV6-1 to TRBJ2-7, with TRBD2 identical over 8 bases. Germline V lookup: CDR1 MNHNS, CDR2 SASEGT. Losses at the gene ends were 2 bases for V and 1 base for J; bases not matched to a gene: 13. The CDR3 consists of 18 residues. The DNA of the CDR3 is TGTGCCAGCAGTGAACTCCCCCCCGGGGGGGACCGGTCCTACGAGCAGTACTTC. Residues: CASSELPPGGDRSYEQYF.

The V and J genes are TRBV11-2 and TRBJ2-7; no clear D. The germline V gene has CDR1 SGHAT and CDR2 FQNNGV. The CDR3 totals 14 residues. V lost 3 bases and J 6 bases, leaving 15 bases between the germline ends. The CDR3 DNA reads TGTGCCAGCAGCTTTATCCTCTCCGGAAGCGAGCAGTACTTC. Translated, it gives CASSFILSGSEQYF.

The V call is TRBV6-5, the J call TRBJ2-7; maybe TRBD1 (8 bases). Trimming removed 5 bases from V and 3 bases from J, with 17 bases in between. The CDR3 is 15 amino acids. The germline CDR1 and CDR2 sequences are MNHEY and SVGAGI. CDR3 residues: CASSPGQGGRYEQYF. The CDR3 nucleotides read TGTGCCAGCAGTCCTGGACAGGGAGGGCGCTACGAGCAGTACTTC.

This clone was recorded a few times. The V and J genes are TRBV2 and TRBJ1-5, with D possibly matching TRBD1 (5 bases). Germline V gene sequence: CDR1 SNHLY, CDR2 FYNNEI. The CDR3 spans 15 residues. V gave up 7 bases and J gave up 3 bases, with 16 bases separating them. CDR3: CASTPGAWANQPQHF. The CDR3 bases are TGTGCCAGCACACCCGGGGCGTGGGCCAATCAGCCCCAGCATTTT.

The chain has TRBV5-6 and TRBJ2-6, with unresolved D. V dropped 9 bases and J dropped 4 bases, with 8 bases sitting between them. The CDR3 consists of 12 residues. CDR1 and CDR2 from the germline V gene are SGHDT and YYEEEE. CDR3 in DNA: TGTGCCACCAATTTCGGGGCCAACGTCCTGACTTTC. The encoded protein is CATNFGANVLTF.

CDR3 in amino acids: CASTALTYEQYF. The CDR3 DNA follows: TGTGCCAGCACCGCCCTTACCTACGAGCAGTACTTC. The gene calls are TRBV2 and TRBJ2-7; D ambiguous. This CDR3 comprises 12 residues. Trimming removed 7 bases from V and 2 bases from J, with 9 bases in between. CDR1 is SNHLY and CDR2 is FYNNEI in the germline V gene.

The J gene is TRBJ2-2, the V gene TRBV5-4; 8 bases are shared with TRBD1. This CDR3 spans 14 amino acids. The ends lost 5 bases at V and 1 base at J; junction bases unmatched: 1. In germline, CDR1 is SGHNT, CDR2 YYREEE (reference sequence). The CDR3 DNA follows: TGTGCCAGCAGGGGGACAGGGAACACCGGGGAGCTGTTTTTT. This sequence encodes CASRGTGNTGELFF.

The CDR3 protein is CASSLPGLAGDNEQFF. The CDR3 bases are TGTGCCAGCAGCTTGCCCGGACTAGCGGGAGACAATGAGCAGTTCTTC. This rearrangement joins TRBV5-6 to TRBJ2-1; 13 bases align to TRBD2. Per the germline V gene, CDR1 is SGHDT and CDR2 is YYEEEE. The CDR3 length is 16 residues. The V gene end was trimmed by 1 base and the J gene end by 5 bases; junction bases not matched to a gene: 3.

V and J are TRBV11-2 and TRBJ2-2; the D call may be TRBD1 or TRBD2 (6 bases each). Per germline, CDR1 SGHAT and CDR2 FQNNGV. V was cut by 5 bases and J by 0 bases, with 16 bases left in between. The CDR3 sequence is 17 residues long. CDR3 residues: CASSPRVGGPNTGELFF. In DNA form, the CDR3 reads TGTGCCAGCAGCCCCCGGGTTGGGGGGCCGAACACCGGGGAGCTGTTTTTT.

This chain links TRBV30 with TRBJ2-3, with 7 bases aligning to TRBD2. The CDR3 sequence is 13 residues long. The V gene's germline CDR1 is GTSNPN and CDR2 SVGIG (reference sequence). The CDR3 DNA sequence: TGTGCTCTTAGACTAGCTCACACAGATACGCAGTATTTT. This encodes CALRLAHTDTQYF.

The rearrangement uses TRBV28 and TRBJ2-5; 11 nucleotides align to TRBD2. Per the germline V gene, CDR1 is MDHEN and CDR2 is SYDVKM. Trimming removed 6 bases from V and 6 bases from J; junction bases left unmatched: 3. The CDR3 consists of 13 residues. This CDR3 reads CASRRTSGQTQYF. The CDR3 DNA reads as TGTGCCAGCAGGCGGACTAGCGGGCAGACCCAGTACTTC.

The table lists this clone with a few counts. The chain joins TRBV5-3 to TRBJ2-7; D remains unclear. TRBV5-3 is an ORF, and what it does is uncertain. With 0 bases removed from V and 3 bases from J, the gap between germline ends came to 4 bases. The CDR3 runs 12 residues. The CDR3 DNA reads as TGTGCCAGAAGCTTGGGAGGCTACGAGCAGTACTTC. It is translated as CARSLGGYEQYF.

The rearrangement joins TRBV18 to TRBJ2-2; TRBD1 matches 10 bases. The V gene end was trimmed by 3 bases and the J gene end by 5 bases; junction bases not matched to a gene: 9. The CDR3 has 17 residues. The germline V gene encodes CDR1 KGHSH and CDR2 LQKENI. The CDR3 region has the DNA TGTGCCAGCTCACCCCAGGCCGGACAGGGGGGGACCGGGGAGCTGTTTTTT. Its translation is CASSPQAGQGGTGELFF. The variable domain in full, completed from reference TRBV18 and TRBJ2-2, reads NAGVMQNPRHLVRRRGQEARLRCSPMKGHSHVYWYRQLPEEGLKFMVYLQKENIIDESGMPKERFSAEFPKEGPSILRIQQVVRGDSAAYFCASSPQAGQGGTGELFFGEGSRLTVL.

This clone was observed a few times. The gene calls are TRBV4-2 and TRBJ2-7, with D hard to call. Germline CDR1 is LGHNA and CDR2 is YNFKEQ. CDR3 length: 11 residues. V was shortened by 1 base and J by 7 bases, with 5 bases between the two germline ends. CDR3 sequence: CASSQAGEQYF. The CDR3 DNA reads as TGTGCCAGCAGCCAAGCTGGGGAGCAGTACTTC.

A few counts support this clone. This chain joins TRBV2 and TRBJ2-7; the D call may be TRBD1 or TRBD2 (5 bases each). The V and J ends lost 5 bases and 2 bases respectively, with 13 bases between them. The CDR3 has 14 amino acids. CDR1 and CDR2 (germline): SNHLY, FYNNEI. The CDR3 region is CASSRVLGAYEQYF. The CDR3 nucleotides read TGTGCCAGCAGTAGAGTGTTGGGGGCCTACGAGCAGTACTTC.

The V call is TRBV10-3, the J call TRBJ2-4; no clear D gene. The V end lost 3 bases, the J end lost 0 bases, and 15 bases lay between the germline ends. CDR1 and CDR2 from the germline V gene are ENHRY and SYGVKD. The CDR3 is made up of 17 amino acids. CDR3 loop: CAISDSAAPLAKNIQYF. The DNA for the CDR3 is TGTGCCATCAGTGACTCGGCGGCGCCACTAGCCAAAAACATTCAGTACTTC.

This sequence joins TRBV5-6 and TRBJ2-5; D not certain. CDR1 SGHDT and CDR2 YYEEEE come from the germline V gene. The CDR3 loop spans 11 amino acids. V shed 5 bases and J shed 1 base, with 3 bases lying between them. The CDR3 sequence is CASSLQETQYF. The CDR3 coding sequence is TGTGCCAGCAGTCTCCAAGAGACCCAGTACTTC.

The chain combines TRBV4-1 with TRBJ2-1; 11 bases are a match to TRBD2. Germline trimming cut 2 bases from V and 4 bases from J; bases unmatched to any gene: 7. In germline, CDR1 is MGHRA, CDR2 YSYEKL. The CDR3 runs to 17 residues. The CDR3 bases are TGCGCCAGCAGCCAATTACCTAGCGGGGGGACGTACAATGAGCAGTTCTTC. Translated, it gives CASSQLPSGGTYNEQFF.

The chain couples TRBV5-1 to TRBJ2-2; TRBD2 aligns across 9 bases. The length of the CDR3 is 16 residues. Losses at the gene ends were 1 base for V and 1 base for J; bases not matched to a gene: 2. Germline V lookup: CDR1 SGHRS, CDR2 YFSETQ. The CDR3 DNA reads as TGCGCCAGCAGCTTGACGACTAGCGGGAACACCGGGGAGCTGTTTTTT. Translation: CASSLTTSGNTGELFF.

The chain links TRBV19 to TRBJ1-1; D unresolved. V lost 8 bases and J lost 5, with 15 bases in between. The germline CDR1 and CDR2 sequences are LNHDA and SQIVND (reference sequence). This CDR3 is 13 amino acids long. CDR3 in DNA: TGTGCCAGTTTAAATATCCTTCAAACTGAAGCTTTCTTT. Amino acid sequence: CASLNILQTEAFF. The full variable domain, completed using reference TRBV19 and TRBJ1-1, is DGGITQSPKYLFRKEGQNVTLSCEQNLNHDAMYWYRQDPGQGLRLIYYSQIVNDFQKGDIAEGYSVSREKKESFPLTVTSAQKNPTAFYLCASLNILQTEAFFGQGTRLTVV.

The chain couples TRBV25-1 to TRBJ1-2, with 7 bases that match TRBD1. After removal of 1 base from V and 5 bases from J, the junction contained 13 bases not matched to a gene. Looked up from germline, CDR1 is MGHDK and CDR2 is SYGVNS. The CDR3 contains 17 residues. The DNA for the CDR3 is TGTGCCAGCAGTGAATCCCGGACAGGTCCGCTGGGGTATGGCTACACCTTC. Its translation: CASSESRTGPLGYGYTF.

The chain has TRBV7-3 and TRBJ2-7, with 7 bases aligning to TRBD2. The CDR3 has 15 residues. The ends lost 3 bases at V and 3 bases at J; junction bases unmatched: 8. The germline V gene encodes CDR1 SGHTA and CDR2 FQGTGA. CDR3 loop: CASSFDMGGGYEQYF. The CDR3 DNA reads TGTGCCAGCAGCTTCGACATGGGGGGGGGCTACGAGCAGTACTTC.

The chain is built from TRBV6-5 and TRBJ1-5; TRBD1 matches 8 bases. The CDR3 loop spans 15 amino acids. Germline assignment: CDR1 MNHEY and CDR2 SVGAGI. Trimming at V came to 5 bases and at J to 4 bases, leaving 7 bases not matched to a gene. This CDR3 reads CASSNGQGGNQPQHF. The CDR3 nucleotides are TGTGCCAGCAGTAACGGACAGGGAGGAAATCAGCCCCAGCATTTT.

The rearrangement links TRBV29-1 to TRBJ2-1; D gene unclear. The germline gives CDR1 SQVTM, CDR2 ANQGSEA. V shed 5 bases and J shed 2 bases, with 7 bases lying between them. This CDR3 spans 12 amino acids. CDR3: CSVIPTYNEQFF. In nucleotides, the CDR3 is TGCAGCGTTATTCCAACCTACAATGAGCAGTTCTTC.

The chain couples TRBV5-6 to TRBJ2-1; 7 positions match TRBD2. Germline V gene lookup returns CDR1 SGHDT and CDR2 YYEEEE. Trimming cost V 6 bases and J 8 bases; bases outside gene matches: 8. CDR3 size: 13 residues. CDR3 in amino acids: CASTPGGFDEQFF. CDR3 nucleotides: TGTGCCAGCACCCCGGGGGGATTCGATGAGCAGTTCTTC.

This clone showed up just once. The chain employs TRBV11-2 and TRBJ2-2; D gene uncertain. The CDR3 extends over 13 amino acids. Germline V lookup: CDR1 SGHAT, CDR2 FQNNGV. V was clipped by 1 base and J by 9 bases, with 9 bases between them. CDR3 amino acids: CASSLGLSWELFF. Here the CDR3 DNA reads TGTGCCAGCAGCTTAGGTCTTTCATGGGAGCTGTTTTTT.

The chain has TRBV5-1 and TRBJ2-2; TRBD1 aligns across 10 bases. J lost 6 bases, V lost 4 bases, and 15 bases had no gene match. The V gene's germline CDR1 is SGHRS and CDR2 YFSETQ. The CDR3 is 18 residues long. CDR3 protein: CASSPYYPGTGVAGELFF. The CDR3 DNA reads TGCGCCAGCAGCCCCTACTATCCCGGGACAGGGGTAGCCGGGGAGCTGTTTTTT.

This clone was detected only a few times. The chain combines TRBV10-3 with TRBJ2-7, with 8 bases matching TRBD2. The CDR3 is made up of 15 amino acids. V shed 0 bases, J shed 5 bases, and the junction held 6 bases outside the gene matches. CDR1 and CDR2 from the germline V gene are ENHRY and SYGVKD. The CDR3 spells CAISESIAGWDEQYF. The DNA for the CDR3 is TGTGCCATCAGTGAGTCGATAGCGGGATGGGACGAGCAGTACTTC.

This clone qualifies as medium-sized. The chain couples TRBV5-1 to TRBJ2-1; 10 nucleotides agree with TRBD2. CDR1 is SGHRS, CDR2 YFSETQ, per germline. J was trimmed by 6 bases and V by 1 base; bases with no gene match: 7. The CDR3 sequence is 16 residues long. DNA for the CDR3: TGCGCCAGCAGCTTGCCCAGCGGGAGGGCCAGCAATGAGCAGTTCTTC. Protein product: CASSLPSGRASNEQFF. Combining the CDR3 with reference TRBV5-1 and TRBJ2-1 gives the whole variable domain KAGVTQTPRYLIKTRGQQVTLSCSPISGHRSVSWYQQTPGQGLQFLFEYFSETQRNKGNFPGRFSGRQFSNSRSEMNVSTLELGDSALYLCASSLPSGRASNEQFFGPGTRLTVL.

The chain uses TRBV6-6 and TRBJ1-3, with D maybe TRBD1 (5 bases). The germline V gene encodes CDR1 MNHNY and CDR2 SVGAGI (reference sequence). This CDR3 contains 13 residues. V lost 2 bases and J 8 bases, leaving 10 bases between the germline ends. The CDR3 is CASSYSLGDTIYF. The CDR3, as DNA: TGTGCCAGCAGTTACAGTCTGGGGGACACCATATATTTT.

The chain uses TRBV5-1 and TRBJ2-7; D is perhaps TRBD2 (6 bases). The ends were cut back, 0 bases at V and 7 bases at J, with 14 bases in the middle. The CDR3 is 14 residues long. Per the germline V gene, CDR1 is SGHRS and CDR2 is YFSETQ. Written as DNA, the CDR3 is TGCGCCAGCAGCTTGGGACTAGATTATGGGGAGCAGTACTTC. Translation gives CASSLGLDYGEQYF.